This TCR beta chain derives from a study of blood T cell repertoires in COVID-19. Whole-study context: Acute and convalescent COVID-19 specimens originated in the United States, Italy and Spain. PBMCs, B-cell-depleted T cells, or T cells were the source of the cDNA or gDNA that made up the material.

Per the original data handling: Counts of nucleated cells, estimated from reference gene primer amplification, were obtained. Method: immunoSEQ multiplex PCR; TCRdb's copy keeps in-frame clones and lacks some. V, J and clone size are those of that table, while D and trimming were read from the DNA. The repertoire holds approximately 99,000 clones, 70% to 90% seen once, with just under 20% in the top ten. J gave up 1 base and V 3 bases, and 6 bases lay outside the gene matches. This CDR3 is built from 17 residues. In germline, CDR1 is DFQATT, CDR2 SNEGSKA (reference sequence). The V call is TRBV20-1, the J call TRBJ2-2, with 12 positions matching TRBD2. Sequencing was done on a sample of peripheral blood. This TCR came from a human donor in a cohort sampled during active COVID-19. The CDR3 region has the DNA TGCAGTGCTAGTTTGACTAGCGGGAGTCGGAACACCGGGGAGCTGTTTTTT. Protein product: CSASLTSGSRNTGELFF.